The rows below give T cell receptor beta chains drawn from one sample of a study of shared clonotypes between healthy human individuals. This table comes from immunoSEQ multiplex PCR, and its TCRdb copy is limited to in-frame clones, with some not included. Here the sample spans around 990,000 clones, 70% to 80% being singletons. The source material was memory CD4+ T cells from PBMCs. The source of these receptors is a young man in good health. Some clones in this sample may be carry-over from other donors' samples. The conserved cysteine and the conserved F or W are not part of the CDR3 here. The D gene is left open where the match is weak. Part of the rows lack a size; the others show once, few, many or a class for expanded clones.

CDR3 protein: ASSRGDRYSNQPQH; clone size: NA; V gene: TRBV23-1; D gene: NA; J gene: TRBJ1-5
CDR3 protein: ASVGDASSYEQY; clone size: NA; V gene: TRBV2; D gene: NA; J gene: TRBJ2-7
CDR3 protein: ASSSQGVSGELF; clone size: NA; V gene: TRBV28; D gene: NA; J gene: TRBJ2-2
CDR3 protein: ASAGGGNQPQH; clone size: NA; V gene: TRBV7-9; D gene: TRBD1; J gene: TRBJ1-5
CDR3 protein: ATSRLTANTEAF; clone size: NA; V gene: TRBV15; D gene: NA; J gene: TRBJ1-1
CDR3 protein: ASSERTGKLPNYGYT; clone size: NA; V gene: TRBV2; D gene: TRBD1; J gene: TRBJ1-2
CDR3 protein: ASSLGQGYDEQF; clone size: NA; V gene: TRBV7-8; D gene: TRBD1; J gene: TRBJ2-1
CDR3 protein: ASSIAPGRGKETQY; clone size: NA; V gene: TRBV19; D gene: NA; J gene: TRBJ2-5
CDR3 protein: ASSSQGSGNTIY; clone size: once; V gene: TRBV28; D gene: NA; J gene: TRBJ1-3
CDR3 protein: ASSEGGGTEAF; clone size: NA; V gene: TRBV6-1; D gene: NA; J gene: TRBJ1-1
CDR3 protein: ASSPRTGGNTEAF; clone size: many; V gene: TRBV18; D gene: TRBD1; J gene: TRBJ1-1
CDR3 protein: ASSQGTGIIYEQY; clone size: NA; V gene: TRBV14; D gene: TRBD1; J gene: TRBJ2-7
CDR3 protein: ASSPGTAETQY; clone size: NA; V gene: TRBV18; D gene: TRBD1; J gene: TRBJ2-5
CDR3 protein: ASSYSSSVRDTQY; clone size: NA; V gene: TRBV6-5; D gene: NA; J gene: TRBJ2-3
CDR3 protein: ASSLTGGDYEQY; clone size: NA; V gene: TRBV7-3; D gene: TRBD1; J gene: TRBJ2-7
CDR3 protein: ASSQGVAGGPQETQY; clone size: few; V gene: TRBV4-2; D gene: TRBD2; J gene: TRBJ2-5
CDR3 protein: ASSDFGRSETQY; clone size: once; V gene: TRBV25-1; D gene: NA; J gene: TRBJ2-5
CDR3 protein: ASSLGTAKNIQY; clone size: few; V gene: TRBV7-9; D gene: NA; J gene: TRBJ2-4
CDR3 protein: ASNQQGYNEQF; clone size: NA; V gene: TRBV28; D gene: NA; J gene: TRBJ2-1
CDR3 protein: ASSPTGTGGVQPQH; clone size: NA; V gene: TRBV28; D gene: TRBD1; J gene: TRBJ1-5
CDR3 protein: ASSPTPGQEYGYT; clone size: NA; V gene: TRBV18; D gene: TRBD1; J gene: TRBJ1-2
CDR3 protein: ASRADRVPTGELF; clone size: few; V gene: TRBV6-1; D gene: TRBD1; J gene: TRBJ2-2
CDR3 protein: ASSLRPRAREQF; clone size: NA; V gene: TRBV14; D gene: NA; J gene: TRBJ2-1
CDR3 protein: ASSEDGFNQPQH; clone size: once; V gene: TRBV10-1; D gene: NA; J gene: TRBJ1-5
CDR3 protein: ASSLVASGPYNEQF; clone size: NA; V gene: TRBV11-2; D gene: TRBD2; J gene: TRBJ2-1
CDR3 protein: ASSATGITNYGYT; clone size: many; V gene: TRBV6-1; D gene: NA; J gene: TRBJ1-2
CDR3 protein: ASTTLADTQY; clone size: NA; V gene: TRBV6-1; D gene: TRBD2; J gene: TRBJ2-3
CDR3 protein: ASRSPAGGGGTEAF; clone size: NA; V gene: TRBV28; D gene: NA; J gene: TRBJ1-1
CDR3 protein: ASSQDRPLRTSYEQY; clone size: NA; V gene: TRBV4-2; D gene: NA; J gene: TRBJ2-7
CDR3 protein: ASSGAGRETQY; clone size: NA; V gene: TRBV5-5; D gene: NA; J gene: TRBJ2-5
CDR3 protein: ASSLGAGSSYNEQF; clone size: NA; V gene: TRBV7-3; D gene: NA; J gene: TRBJ2-1
CDR3 protein: ASSRHGITEAF; clone size: NA; V gene: TRBV28; D gene: NA; J gene: TRBJ1-1
CDR3 protein: ASSQVWSGDFYEQY; clone size: NA; V gene: TRBV4-1; D gene: NA; J gene: TRBJ2-7
CDR3 protein: AIYSPSYYGYT; clone size: NA; V gene: TRBV10-3; D gene: NA; J gene: TRBJ1-2
CDR3 protein: ASSPLPNPGEGPF; clone size: NA; V gene: TRBV7-9; D gene: TRBD2; J gene: TRBJ2-1
CDR3 protein: ASSLVGGRTEAF; clone size: few; V gene: TRBV5-1; D gene: NA; J gene: TRBJ1-1
CDR3 protein: ASSETGRETQY; clone size: NA; V gene: TRBV6-1; D gene: NA; J gene: TRBJ2-5
CDR3 protein: ASGLDRAGEQY; clone size: once; V gene: TRBV7-6; D gene: NA; J gene: TRBJ2-7
CDR3 protein: ASSQAFRTDTQY; clone size: NA; V gene: TRBV4-2; D gene: NA; J gene: TRBJ2-3
CDR3 protein: ASSPVPFQGTQY; clone size: NA; V gene: TRBV7-3; D gene: NA; J gene: TRBJ2-3
CDR3 protein: ASGIQGPDTEAF; clone size: NA; V gene: TRBV5-1; D gene: TRBD1; J gene: TRBJ1-1
CDR3 protein: ASSLGRGAATYEQY; clone size: NA; V gene: TRBV7-9; D gene: NA; J gene: TRBJ2-7
CDR3 protein: ASSTGTQGEQY; clone size: NA; V gene: TRBV5-1; D gene: NA; J gene: TRBJ2-7
CDR3 protein: ASSIAVQGTNQPQH; clone size: NA; V gene: TRBV19; D gene: TRBD1; J gene: TRBJ1-5
CDR3 protein: ASSPRGGWAGGHTGELF; clone size: NA; V gene: TRBV28; D gene: TRBD2; J gene: TRBJ2-2
CDR3 protein: AWSWDINQPQH; clone size: NA; V gene: TRBV30; D gene: NA; J gene: TRBJ1-5
CDR3 protein: ASSSVTKRAQY; clone size: NA; V gene: TRBV5-1; D gene: NA; J gene: TRBJ2-5
CDR3 protein: ASSQEPAGGGDTQY; clone size: NA; V gene: TRBV4-2; D gene: TRBD2; J gene: TRBJ2-3
CDR3 protein: AMSGLAETLRGEQY; clone size: NA; V gene: TRBV10-3; D gene: NA; J gene: TRBJ2-7